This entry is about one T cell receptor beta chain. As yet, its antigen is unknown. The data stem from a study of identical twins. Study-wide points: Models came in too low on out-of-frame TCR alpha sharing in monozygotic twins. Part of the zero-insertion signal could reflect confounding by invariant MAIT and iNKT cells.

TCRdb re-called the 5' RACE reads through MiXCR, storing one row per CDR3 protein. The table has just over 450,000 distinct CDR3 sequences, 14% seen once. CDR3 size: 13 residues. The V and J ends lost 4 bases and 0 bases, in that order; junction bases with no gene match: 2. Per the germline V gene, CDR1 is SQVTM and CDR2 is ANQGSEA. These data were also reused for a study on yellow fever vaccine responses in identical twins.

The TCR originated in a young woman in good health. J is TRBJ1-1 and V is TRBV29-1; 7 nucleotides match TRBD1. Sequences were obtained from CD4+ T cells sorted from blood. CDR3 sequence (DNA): TGCAGCGTTGGGGGACAGATGAACACTGAAGCTTTCTTT. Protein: CSVGGQMNTEAFF.